What follows describes a single T cell receptor (beta chain). Its antigen is as yet unknown. This specimen includes other DNA sequences encoding the same CDR3. The data were obtained in a study of shared clonotypes between healthy human individuals. For unsorted samples, genomic DNA was extracted from around 88 million PBMCs. The CDR3 totals 11 residues. V lost 2 bases and J lost 2, with 0 bases in between. Germline V gives CDR1 ENHRY, CDR2 SYGVKD. Study results and limitations: Clonotype sharing among donors was expected to depend on sequencing depth.

Repertoires were generated with immunoSEQ multiplex PCR, while TCRdb's copy carries only in-frame clones and drops some. The sample contains nearly 500,000 clones, about 82% of which appear only once. This sequence was found in a woman aged 40 to 50 in good health. Some clones in this sample may be carry-over from other donors' samples. The specimen was PBMCs. The chain joins TRBV10-3 to TRBJ2-5; D is unclear. Here the CDR3 DNA reads TGTGCCATCAGTGAGCAAGAGACCCAGTACTTC. Translation gives CAISEQETQYF.